Listed below are T cell receptor beta chains from one sample, sequenced in a study of blood T cells in healthy people across ages. TCRdb passed the 5' RACE reads through MiXCR, listing each CDR3 protein once. The sample has approximately 780,000 distinct CDR3 sequences; 20% to 30% are singletons. Separately, the same data were catalogued under a study of T cells of mothers and their children.

The sequencing sample was made of blood. The receptors here all came from a boy younger than 18 in good health. Both conserved end residues are trimmed from each CDR3.

J gene | V gene | CDR3 protein
. | TRBV7-9 | ASEDSSYEQY
TRBJ1-2 | TRBV12-3/TRBV12-4 | ASSFFGARASYT
TRBJ1-1 | TRBV12-3/TRBV12-4 | ASSFGVVNTEAF
. | TRBV5-6 | ASTRTGQAYEQY
TRBJ2-5 | TRBV29-1 | SARQGQETQY
TRBJ2-7 | TRBV20-1 | SASETNSYEQY
TRBJ1-1 | TRBV25-1 | ASSEFSRGAF
TRBJ2-7 | TRBV18 | ASSPSTGGGEQY
TRBJ2-1 | TRBV12-3/TRBV12-4 | APPGEDEQF
TRBJ2-5 | TRBV15 | ATSTWGGPTPQETQY
TRBJ1-1 | TRBV10-3 | AIWPGVSDTEAF
TRBJ2-3 | TRBV6-2/TRBV6-3 | ASSYNVGGTDTQY
. | TRBV11-3 | ASSRGTGRDEQY
TRBJ2-7 | TRBV12-3/TRBV12-4 | ASSGGTYEQY
TRBJ2-5 | TRBV18 | ASSPLTSDETQY
TRBJ2-2 | TRBV4-1 | ASGPGLVSSNTGELF
TRBJ2-2 | TRBV20-1 | SATTSSDTGELF
TRBJ2-7 | TRBV20-1 | SAPREISYEQY
TRBJ2-7 | TRBV29-1 | SVEDDSGAYEQY
TRBJ2-7 | TRBV5-1 | ASSLYVRGREQY
TRBJ1-2 | TRBV19 | ASSIGQVWSANYGYT
TRBJ2-3 | TRBV11-1 | ASSRGQFTDTQY
TRBJ2-2 | TRBV12-3/TRBV12-4 | ASSFSANTGELF
TRBJ1-4 | TRBV6-6 | ASTQGEKLF
TRBJ2-7 | TRBV9 | ASSANGDPDEQY
TRBJ1-4 | TRBV20-1 | SARDYNSQGVGEKLF
TRBJ2-5 | TRBV7-2 | ASSLAPGAQETQY
TRBJ2-1 | TRBV28 | ASSLWDSRNEQF
TRBJ1-2 | TRBV10-3 | AISGPGQGPYT
TRBJ1-4 | TRBV12-3/TRBV12-4 | ASSFGLNEKLF
TRBJ2-7 | TRBV29-1 | SVESRGRFSYEQY
TRBJ1-1 | TRBV9 | ASSPTGLDTEAF
TRBJ2-1 | TRBV12-3/TRBV12-4 | ASSPSGANEQF
TRBJ2-5 | TRBV29-1 | SVEAVYQETQY
TRBJ2-7 | TRBV5-5 | ASSLREDQGAYEQY
TRBJ2-2 | TRBV7-6 | ASSLGQALTAGELF
TRBJ1-6 | TRBV6-5 | ASRPPSGSPLH
TRBJ2-3 | TRBV29-1 | SVDGLWGDTQY
TRBJ1-2 | TRBV29-1 | SARPGESYT
TRBJ2-5 | TRBV27 | ASRPTSGRQETQY
TRBJ2-5 | TRBV7-6 | ASSSYRGPSETQY
TRBJ1-1 | TRBV29-1 | SVHRGPGTEAF
TRBJ1-5 | TRBV18 | ASSSKGQGLNQPQH
TRBJ2-6 | TRBV24-1 | ATSERGSGANVLT
TRBJ1-1 | TRBV29-1 | SINRVPQAF
TRBJ2-2 | TRBV3-1 | ASSQELRLNTGELF
TRBJ2-4 | TRBV19 | ASTPGGEDIQY
TRBJ2-1 | TRBV15 | ATSRGGGGRYNEQF